This T cell receptor (beta chain) was captured in a study of regulatory T cells in long-lasting Graves disease. Time point defined: newly diagnosed GD, antithyroid drugs for less than 3 months. From RNA extracted from PBMCs, the TCR library was made. Germline V gene sequence: CDR1 SGHVS, CDR2 FQNEAQ. This CDR3 comprises 14 residues. After removal of 5 bases from V and 3 bases from J, the junction contained 6 bases not matched to a gene. Points from the study as a whole: Persistent patients shared more public clonotypes (approximately 2,800) than new patients (roughly 970).

According to the study, TCR beta libraries were built with iRepertoire HTBI primers and CDR3-region Arm-PCR. TCRdb re-analysed the multiplex PCR reads in MiXCR, keeping a single row per CDR3 protein. The sample lists 550,000 to 700,000 distinct CDR3 sequences, about 16% occurring once. This clonotype was counted at least ten times. The target antigen is unknown. This same sample was also part of a study on T cells in Graves' hyperthyroidism and ophthalmopathy.

This TCR derives from a man aged 18 to 30 with Graves disease. This material consisted of peripheral blood mononuclear cells (PBMCs), taken at new diagnosis, from a patient treated with antithyroid drugs. This chain joins TRBV7-8 and TRBJ1-1; 7 positions match TRBD1. The CDR3 DNA reads as TGTGCCAGCAGCCAAGGGACAGAGGACACTGAAGCTTTCTTT. Encoded protein: CASSQGTEDTEAFF.